The T cell receptor beta chain under discussion was sequenced for a study of tissue T cells after allogeneic stem cell transplantation. The assay was immunoSEQ multiplex PCR, and TCRdb's table has in-frame clones only and misses some. The sample lists more than 45,000 clones; about three quarters were seen once. Regarding the study as a whole: Blood and spleen captured only part of the tissue TCR repertoire. Few T cell clones were shared across patients, but motif clusters showed tissue-specific shared signatures. Anatomically similar tissues had similar TCR repertoires within each patient. Sampling depth was limited, and the cohort was small and clinically varied.

CDR1 and CDR2 from the germline V gene are SNHLY and FYNGKV (reference sequence). This CDR3 is 14 amino acids long. V was pared by 5 bases and J by 5 bases, with 3 bases of the junction left unmatched. Note on this clone: What it binds is unknown. Genes here carry mouse names. Sequencing ends 1 residue short of the CDR3 end; the germline J gene provides the rest.

The source is a pool of C57BL/6 mice in good health. The sequenced material came from sorted cells pooled from one or two spleens. This chain connects TRBV3 to TRBJ2-1, with 10 bases aligning to TRBD1. CDR3 bases read: TGTGCCAGCAGCCCCGGGACAGGGGATGCTGAGCAGTTC. Protein: CASSPGTGDAEQF. The entire CDR3 is CASSPGTGDAEQFF.